This T cell receptor beta chain was profiled in a study of OX40 agonist ivuxolimab in advanced cancers. Study summary: With ivuxolimab, an agonistic anti-OX40 (CD134) antibody, patients were treated. Three partial responders included one hepatocellular carcinoma patient and two cutaneous melanoma patients. Subjects had a mean age of roughly 60 years, with a range of roughly 20 to 79; around 80% were male.

Clones were sequenced by immunoSEQ multiplex PCR, and TCRdb holds only the in-frame ones, with some missing. Of 35,000 or so clones listed, over 75% are singletons. This CDR3 comprises 17 residues. Germline values: CDR1 MDHEN, CDR2 SYDVKM. Trimming took 1 base from V and 1 from J, leaving 16 bases between them. The rearrangement joins TRBV28 to TRBJ2-5; perhaps TRBD1 as D (5 bases). The source material was CD4+ or CD8+ T cells sorted from blood, sampled in a trial of the OX40 agonist ivuxolimab. The sequence came from an adult with an advanced solid tumor such as melanoma, head and neck, liver or kidney cancer. CDR3 sequence reads: CASSLLNPTVSQETQYF. CDR3 in DNA: TGTGCCAGCAGTTTATTAAACCCGACAGTGAGCCAAGAGACCCAGTACTTC.